Shown below are 17 T cell receptor beta chains from a single sample sequenced in a study of T cells in Graves' hyperthyroidism and ophthalmopathy (dated by TCRdb to the late 2010s). Libraries came from multiplex PCR. Sequencing instrument: Illumina HiSeq 2000. Amplification of TCR beta CDR3 regions was carried out from RNA transcripts. The TCR CDR3 was subjected to a first round of RT-PCR using the HTBI primer set and the Qiagen OneStep RT-PCR kit. The public sequencing data were trimmed at Q25 with fastp and processed into clonotypes with MiXCR by TCRdb, which kept only in-frame beta chains. Entries are consolidated by CDR3 protein sequence, retaining the most common genes and DNA. The sample records roughly 99,000 distinct CDR3 sequences, about 17% of which are singletons. The top ten hold 40% to 50% of the sample. The sequencing input was blood. Receptors originate from a woman in her forties or fifties with Graves' hyperthyroidism.

This clonotype was seen at least ten times. V gene TRBV7-9 combines with J gene TRBJ1-5; 8 bases align to TRBD1. The V and J ends lost 4 bases and 5 bases, in that order; junction bases with no gene match: 4. The germline V gene encodes CDR1 SEHNR and CDR2 FQNEAQ (reference sequence). This CDR3 region has 14 residues. The CDR3 is CASSSQGVDQPQHF. CDR3 sequence (DNA): TGTGCCAGCAGCTCACAGGGGGTGGATCAGCCCCAGCATTTT.

This clonotype was observed many times. The chain couples TRBV20-1 to TRBJ2-5; D not certain. The CDR3 consists of 11 residues. V shed 2 bases and J shed 2 bases, with 3 bases lying between them. Germline V gene data show CDR1 as DFQATT and CDR2 as SNEGSKA (reference sequence). The CDR3 spells CSARKQETQYF. For the CDR3, the DNA is TGCAGTGCTAGAAAACAAGAGACCCAGTACTTC.

This clonotype was seen many times. The V gene is TRBV6-6, the J gene TRBJ2-7, with 9 nucleotides matching TRBD2. V lost 0 bases and J lost 2; bases outside the gene matches: 2. Germline loops: CDR1 MNHNY, CDR2 SVGAGI (reference sequence). This CDR3 contains 15 residues. The CDR3 coding sequence is TGTGCCAGCAGTTACTCGATAGCGGGAGCCTACGAGCAGTACTTC. Translation gives CASSYSIAGAYEQYF.

This clonotype was counted many times. The rearrangement links TRBV3-1 to TRBJ1-1; TRBD1 aligns across 9 bases. Germline assignment: CDR1 LGHDT and CDR2 YNNKEL (reference sequence). The V and J ends lost 4 bases and 8 bases, in that order; junction bases with no gene match: 8. The CDR3 runs 14 residues. CDR3 sequence reads: CASSPPGQGTEAFF. The CDR3 nucleotides are TGTGCCAGCAGCCCGCCGGGACAGGGCACCGAAGCTTTCTTT.

This clonotype was observed a few times. The chain couples TRBV9 to TRBJ2-1; D is undetermined. The V end lost 2 bases, the J end lost 2 bases, and 11 bases lay between the germline ends. CDR1 and CDR2 (germline): SGDLS, YYNGEE. CDR3 length: 15 residues. In nucleotides, the CDR3 is TGTGCCAGCAGCGTCTGGACGAGCCCCTACAATGAGCAGTTCTTC. Amino acid sequence: CASSVWTSPYNEQFF.

This chain joins TRBV7-8 and TRBJ1-2, with D tentatively TRBD1 (6 bases). The CDR3 has 15 residues. Trimming stripped 7 bases from V and 2 bases from J, with 17 bases between. Germline CDR1 is SGHVS and CDR2 is FQNEAQ. The DNA of the CDR3 is TGTGCCAGCAAGGAATTGGACAGCTCAAACTATGGCTACACCTTC. Its protein product is CASKELDSSNYGYTF.

At least ten counts were recorded for this clonotype. The chain links TRBV12-3 or TRBV12-4 to TRBJ2-1, with TRBD2 identical over 11 bases. The CDR3 runs 13 residues. V was clipped by 7 bases and J by 14 bases; unmatched bases: 10. CDR3 region: CASIPLAGVTKFF. The DNA for the CDR3 is TGTGCCAGCATCCCACTAGCGGGAGTCACTAAGTTCTTC.

Many counts were recorded for this clonotype. The gene calls are TRBV11-2 and TRBJ1-5, with TRBD1 as a possible D gene (6 bases). Looked up from germline, CDR1 is SGHAT and CDR2 is FQNNGV. The V and J ends lost 6 bases and 2 bases respectively, with 17 bases between them. This CDR3 has 16 amino acids. CDR3 region: CASSPGGGARNQPQHF. The DNA for the CDR3 is TGTGCCAGCAGTCCCGGGGGGGGGGCTCGCAATCAGCCCCAGCATTTT. The full variable domain, with the rest looked up from reference TRBV11-2 and TRBJ1-5, is EAGVAQSPRYKIIEKRQSVAFWCNPISGHATLYWYQQILGQGPKLLIQFQNNGVVDDSQLPKDRFSAERLKGVDSTLKIQPAKLEDSAVYLCASSPGGGARNQPQHFGDGTRLSIL.

This clonotype was observed at least ten times. One junction end does not reproduce the germline sequence, and a read error may be involved. The chain recombines TRBV18 with TRBJ1-1, with 9 positions matching TRBD1. This CDR3 spans 15 amino acids. Germline loops: CDR1 KGHSH, CDR2 LQKENI. Written as DNA, the CDR3 is TGTGCCAGCTCCCCACAGGGGGCGCGGGTCACTGAAGCTTTCTTT. Its protein is CASSPQGARVTEAFF.

This clonotype was seen ten or more times. This chain uses TRBV29-1 with TRBJ2-2, with D unresolved. CDR3 length equals 12 residues. With 7 bases removed from V and 5 bases from J, the gap between germline ends came to 11 bases. Germline V gene sequence: CDR1 SQVTM, CDR2 ANQGSEA. Here the CDR3 DNA reads TGCAGCGCCGAGAGTAGTACCGGGGAGCTGTTTTTT. This encodes CSAESSTGELFF.

The table lists this clonotype with many counts. The rearrangement links TRBV5-4 to TRBJ2-3; 9 nucleotides match TRBD1. The length of the CDR3 is 17 residues. CDR1 and CDR2 (germline): SGHNT, YYREEE (reference sequence). The trim removed 4 bases at V and 4 bases at J, leaving 13 bases unmatched. CDR3 DNA: TGTGCCAGCAGCCCTGGAATGAACAGGGGGCGCGCAGATACGCAGTATTTT. Translated: CASSPGMNRGRADTQYF.

This clonotype was seen at least ten times. V is TRBV16 and J is TRBJ1-1; the D is unclear. The CDR3 is made up of 13 amino acids. Germline CDR1 reads KGHSY; CDR2 reads FQNENV. The V end was cut by 1 base, the J end by 4 bases, with 7 bases between. This CDR3 reads CASSQLVGTEAFF. In nucleotides, the CDR3 is TGTGCCAGCAGCCAATTGGTGGGCACTGAAGCTTTCTTT.

Notes on this clonotype: This could be a read error, since a much larger clone is one nucleotide away. V and J are TRBV9 and TRBJ1-6; D is possibly TRBD1 (5 bases). CDR1 is SGDLS, CDR2 YYNGEE, per germline. The V end was cut by 3 bases, the J end by 11 bases, with 12 bases between. This CDR3 has 13 amino acids. CDR3 sequence reads: CASSGGGPAPLHF. CDR3 coding DNA: TGTGCCAGCAGCGGCGGGGGACCAGCACCCCTCCACTTT. The full variable domain, with the rest looked up from reference TRBV9 and TRBJ1-6, is DSGVTQTPKHLITATGQRVTLRCSPRSGDLSVYWYQQSLDQGLQFLIQYYNGEERAKGNILERFSAQQFPDLHSELNLSSLELGDSALYFCASSGGGPAPLHFGNGTRLTVT.

This clonotype was recorded at least ten times. CDR3 bases: TGTGCCAGCAGTTTCGTTTACCACAGGGACGCGAACACCGGGGAGCTGTTTTTT. Translation gives CASSFVYHRDANTGELFF. The chain couples TRBV27 to TRBJ2-2; D may be TRBD1 (6 bases). The CDR3 consists of 18 residues. Germline assignment: CDR1 MNHEY and CDR2 SMNVEV (reference sequence). V shed 3 bases and J shed 0 bases, with 17 bases lying between them.

This clonotype was seen ten or more times. This chain links TRBV28 with TRBJ2-1; D gene uncertain. There are 15 residues in the CDR3. Per germline, CDR1 MDHEN and CDR2 SYDVKM. V was pared by 4 bases and J by 6 bases, with 16 bases between. The CDR3 region has the DNA TGTGCCAGCAGTTGGTCCCGTAACTACGGCAATGAGCAGTTCTTC. Translated: CASSWSRNYGNEQFF.

The table lists this clonotype with many counts. This may arise from a read error, as a much more abundant clone is one base away. The V call is TRBV3-1, the J call TRBJ1-1; no reliable D call. Trimming shortened V by 8 bases and J by 3 bases, and 13 bases separated the two germline ends. CDR3 length equals 13 residues. In germline, CDR1 is LGHDT, CDR2 YNNKEL (reference sequence). CDR3 amino acids: CASLGFWDTEAFF. CDR3 bases: TGTGCCAGCCTTGGGTTCTGGGACACTGAAGCTTTCTTT.

This clonotype has a count of ten or more. The V gene is TRBV2, the J gene TRBJ2-1; no definite D call. Germline assignment: CDR1 SNHLY and CDR2 FYNNEI. The CDR3 covers 14 residues. V was pared by 7 bases and J by 6 bases, with 16 bases between. The CDR3: CASIPNVHPNEQFF. The CDR3 DNA sequence: TGTGCCAGCATCCCGAACGTGCACCCCAATGAGCAGTTCTTC. The full variable domain, in which reference TRBV2 and TRBJ2-1 provide the parts outside the CDR3, is EPEVTQTPSHQVTQMGQEVILRCVPISNHLYFYWYRQILGQKVEFLVSFYNNEISEKSEIFDDQFSVERPDGSNFTLKIRSTKLEDSAMYFCASIPNVHPNEQFFGPGTRLTVL.